The 29 T cell receptor beta chains listed next were all sequenced from one sample in a study of response to subunit inactivated influenza vaccine. TCRdb analysed the RT-PCR reads with MiXCR anew, one entry per CDR3 protein. The sample contains around 500,000 distinct CDR3 sequences, approximately 11% of which appear only once. Material: PBMCs from blood, obtained roughly 48 days after vaccination. All receptors derive from a man in his fifties who received an inactivated influenza vaccine.

The sample holds many counts of this clonotype. The chain combines TRBV12-3 or TRBV12-4 with TRBJ2-5; D may match TRBD1 or TRBD2 (5 bases each). The CDR3 loop spans 13 amino acids. With 2 bases removed from V and 7 bases from J, the gap between germline ends came to 11 bases. The CDR3: CASSLQGRGTQYF. CDR3 nucleotide sequence: TGTGCCAGCAGTTTACAGGGACGGGGGACCCAGTACTTC.

The V gene is TRBV20-1, the J gene TRBJ2-1, with 7 nucleotides matching TRBD2. This CDR3 has 14 amino acids. Germline CDR1 is DFQATT and CDR2 is SNEGSKA (reference sequence). The ends lost 4 bases at V and 3 bases at J; junction bases unmatched: 6. CDR3 bases: TGCAGTGCTAAAAGGCTAGCGGACTACAATGAGCAGTTCTTC. Protein sequence: CSAKRLADYNEQFF.

The sample holds a few counts of this clonotype. The chain employs TRBV6-2 or TRBV6-3 and TRBJ1-5; D is ambiguous. This CDR3 has 13 residues. Germline V lookup: CDR1 MNHEY, CDR2 SVGEGT. The V end was cut by 3 bases, the J end by 4 bases, with 7 bases between. The CDR3 sequence: CASSYQRNQPQHF. The DNA for the CDR3 is TGTGCCAGCAGTTATCAGAGAAATCAGCCCCAGCATTTT.

The CDR3 nucleotides read TGCAGTGCTGGTACTAGCGGGAGGATAGGCGAGCAGTACTTC. This sequence encodes CSAGTSGRIGEQYF. The chain has TRBV20-1 and TRBJ2-7, with 12 positions matching TRBD2. Trimming took 5 bases from V and 6 from J; bases not matched to a gene: 8. Germline V gene sequence: CDR1 DFQATT, CDR2 SNEGSKA (reference sequence). The CDR3 has 14 residues.

This clonotype has only a few counts. The rearrangement links TRBV29-1 to TRBJ2-1, with a weak D call TRBD2 (5 bases). The germline V and J ends were trimmed by 7 bases and 10 bases, with 11 bases remaining between them. CDR1 SQVTM and CDR2 ANQGSEA come from the germline V gene. This CDR3 comprises 10 residues. The CDR3 DNA sequence: TGCAGCGCTGAGGGCAGCGAGCAGTTCTTC. This translates into CSAEGSEQFF.

This clonotype was seen at least ten times. The chain has TRBV7-2 and TRBJ2-1; 7 bases align to TRBD2. The CDR3 has 13 amino acids. Germline V gene data show CDR1 as SGHTA and CDR2 as FQGNSA. After removal of 5 bases from V and 3 bases from J, the junction contained 1 base not matched to a gene. The CDR3 DNA reads TGTGCCAGCAGCCGGACTAGCTACAATGAGCAGTTCTTC. Translating gives CASSRTSYNEQFF.

The chain recombines TRBV2 with TRBJ2-2; D unclear. Trimming removed 5 bases at V and 1 base at J, with 5 bases between. Looked up from germline, CDR1 is SNHLY and CDR2 is FYNNEI. CDR3 length: 13 amino acids. Here the CDR3 reads CASSYKNTGELFF. The CDR3, as DNA: TGTGCCAGCAGTTATAAGAACACCGGGGAGCTGTTTTTT. Full variable domain (outside the CDR3, taken from reference TRBV2 and TRBJ2-2): EPEVTQTPSHQVTQMGQEVILRCVPISNHLYFYWYRQILGQKVEFLVSFYNNEISEKSEIFDDQFSVERPDGSNFTLKIRSTKLEDSAMYFCASSYKNTGELFFGEGSRLTVL.

This chain connects TRBV9 to TRBJ1-1, with D perhaps TRBD1 (5 bases). Germline V gives CDR1 SGDLS, CDR2 YYNGEE. The CDR3 runs to 15 residues. Trimming removed 0 bases from V and 1 base from J, with 10 bases in between. In DNA form, the CDR3 reads TGTGCCAGCAGCGTAGTAGACAGCCGGAACACTGAAGCTTTCTTT. Translating gives CASSVVDSRNTEAFF. Looking up the rest from reference TRBV9 and TRBJ1-1 gives the full variable domain: DSGVTQTPKHLITATGQRVTLRCSPRSGDLSVYWYQQSLDQGLQFLIQYYNGEERAKGNILERFSAQQFPDLHSELNLSSLELGDSALYFCASSVVDSRNTEAFFGQGTRLTVV.

A few counts support this clonotype. The chain has TRBV6-1 and TRBJ2-2; D is unresolved. V was clipped by 0 bases and J by 5 bases, with 7 bases between them. Looked up from germline, CDR1 is MNHNS and CDR2 is SASEGT. This CDR3 region has 14 residues. The CDR3 loop is CASSEASATGELFF. The CDR3 DNA sequence: TGTGCCAGCAGTGAAGCGTCGGCAACCGGGGAGCTGTTTTTT.

CDR3 DNA: TGCAGTGCTTGTGACAGGGCGAAAGATGAAGCTTTCTTT. This gives the protein CSACDRAKDEAFF. V usage is TRBV20-1 and J usage is TRBJ1-1; 7 positions agree with TRBD1. The germline V gene has CDR1 DFQATT and CDR2 SNEGSKA (reference sequence). The CDR3 runs to 13 residues. With 5 bases clipped from V and 7 bases from J, the junction kept 10 bases outside the gene matches.

In this sample, this clonotype turned up a few times. The gene calls are TRBV16 and TRBJ2-7, with 12 bases that match TRBD2. The V segment lost 4 bases and the J segment 0 bases; nucleotides outside the gene matches: 4. The germline gives CDR1 KGHSY, CDR2 FQNENV. The CDR3 extends over 16 amino acids. This CDR3 is CASSRLAGEYSYEQYF. Written as DNA, the CDR3 is TGTGCCAGCAGCCGACTAGCGGGAGAATACTCCTACGAGCAGTACTTC.

This clonotype was counted only a few times. The V and J genes are TRBV6-1 and TRBJ1-2; 9 bases agree with TRBD1. V was clipped by 7 bases and J by 0 bases; unmatched bases: 15. Per the germline V gene, CDR1 is MNHNS and CDR2 is SASEGT. There are 18 residues in the CDR3. CDR3 DNA: TGTGCCAGCAAAGCCCTCCGGGACAGGGTTGTTCCTAACTATGGCTACACCTTC. Translated: CASKALRDRVVPNYGYTF.

This clonotype was found a few times. The genes are TRBV6-1 and TRBJ2-3; TRBD2 agrees at 7 bases. Germline V gene data show CDR1 as MNHNS and CDR2 as SASEGT. With V trimmed by 6 bases and J by 3 bases, 9 bases remained unmatched. The CDR3 is 15 residues long. CDR3 DNA: TGTGCCAGCAGACCTAGCGGAGGGAGAACAGATACGCAGTATTTT. This sequence encodes CASRPSGGRTDTQYF.

This chain uses TRBV12-3 or TRBV12-4 with TRBJ1-5; D is undetermined. Trimming took 6 bases from V and 7 from J, leaving 16 bases between them. The length of the CDR3 is 14 residues. CDR3 loop: CASRMDLTRQPQHF. The CDR3 DNA follows: TGTGCCAGCAGGATGGACCTAACTAGGCAGCCCCAGCATTTT.

This clonotype turned up a few times. The V and J genes are TRBV7-6 and TRBJ2-1; D unclear. Deletions cut 11 bases from V and 4 bases from J, with 9 bases between. CDR3 length equals 11 residues. CDR1 and CDR2 (germline): SGHVS, FNYEAQ. CDR3: CASGQYNEQFF. The CDR3 bases are TGTGCCTCCGGGCAGTACAATGAGCAGTTCTTC.

The table lists this clonotype with a few counts. V is TRBV7-9 and J is TRBJ2-5, with 7 bases aligning to TRBD1. CDR3 length: 15 residues. CDR1 is SEHNR, CDR2 FQNEAQ, per germline (reference sequence). V lost 2 bases to trimming and J lost 2 bases; unmatched junction nucleotides: 5. This CDR3 is CASSLRRQGQETQYF. In DNA, the CDR3 is TGTGCCAGCAGCTTAAGGAGACAGGGACAAGAGACCCAGTACTTC.

The V call is TRBV7-2, the J call TRBJ1-2; TRBD1 matches at 9 bases. The CDR3 sequence is 14 residues long. CDR1 and CDR2 (germline): SGHTA, FQGNSA. Trimming cost V 5 bases and J 6 bases; bases outside gene matches: 7. The CDR3 region has the DNA TGTGCCAGCAGCGCACAACAGGGGGCTAATGGCTACACCTTC. This codes for CASSAQQGANGYTF.

With regard to this clonotype: Just one base apart from a much larger clone, this may be a read error. The genes are TRBV12-3 or TRBV12-4 and TRBJ2-1; no clear D. The CDR3 covers 13 residues. The CDR3 is CAISFSDNNEQFF. DNA for the CDR3: TGTGCCATCAGTTTCTCTGATAACAATGAGCAGTTCTTC.

On this clonotype: A much larger clone is a single base away; this may be a read error. Likely a read error: the CDR3 ends without its conserved phenylalanine or tryptophan. This sequence joins TRBV6-1 and TRBJ2-2, with a weak D call TRBD1 (6 bases). Germline values: CDR1 MNHNS, CDR2 SASEGT. The CDR3 runs to 17 residues. The germline V and J ends were trimmed by 5 bases and 4 bases, with 20 bases remaining between them. The CDR3 coding sequence is TGTGCCAGCAGTCTGGATAGAGGGACAATAGGCACCGGGGAGCTGTTTCTT. Its translation is CASSLDRGTIGTGELFL.

The chain carries TRBV24-1 and TRBJ2-3; D possibly corresponds to TRBD1 (5 bases). The CDR3 is made up of 15 amino acids. Germline-derived CDR1 and CDR2 are KGHDR and SFDVKD. V gave up 3 bases and J gave up 2 bases, with 11 bases separating them. The CDR3 loop is CATSDGAGLTDTQYF. In nucleotides, the CDR3 is TGTGCCACCAGTGATGGGGCAGGCCTCACAGATACGCAGTATTTT.

This clonotype was counted ten times or more. The CDR3 region has the DNA TGTGCCAGCAGTTCCGCCGTAGGGTACACCTTC. The encoded protein is CASSSAVGYTF. The chain links TRBV12-3 or TRBV12-4 to TRBJ1-2; D gene unclear. The CDR3 is 11 amino acids. The ends were cut back, 4 bases at V and 11 bases at J, with 11 bases in the middle.

The J gene is TRBJ2-5, the V gene TRBV20-1; TRBD1 might be the D (6 bases). Trimming removed 0 bases at V and 5 bases at J, with 7 bases between. CDR1 and CDR2 (germline): DFQATT, SNEGSKA (reference sequence). The CDR3 loop spans 12 amino acids. In nucleotides, the CDR3 is TGCAGTGCTAGAGACCAGGGGGAGACCCAGTACTTC. Translating it yields CSARDQGETQYF.

This clonotype was seen many times. This chain joins TRBV12-3 or TRBV12-4 and TRBJ1-5, with D perhaps TRBD1 (6 bases). The CDR3 length is 15 residues. The V end lost 6 bases, the J end lost 0 bases, and 12 bases lay between the germline ends. CDR3 protein: CASSSTGISNQPQHF. The CDR3 DNA reads as TGTGCCAGCAGCTCCACAGGGATTAGCAATCAGCCCCAGCATTTT.

The chain links TRBV20-1 to TRBJ1-2; no clear D. With 5 bases removed from V and 2 bases from J, the gap between germline ends came to 12 bases. This CDR3 comprises 13 residues. Germline V CDR1 and CDR2: DFQATT, SNEGSKA (reference sequence). CDR3: CSAPGSLNYGYTF. Written as DNA, the CDR3 is TGCAGTGCTCCCGGGTCCTTAAACTATGGCTACACCTTC.

This clonotype came up a few times. The chain carries TRBV3-1 and TRBJ2-1; tentative D call: TRBD1 (5 bases). Trimming removed 6 bases at V and 10 bases at J, with 13 bases between. This CDR3 is built from 12 residues. Germline V gene lookup returns CDR1 LGHDT and CDR2 YNNKEL (reference sequence). This chain's CDR3 is CASRDQGQEQFF. The CDR3 nucleotides read TGTGCCAGCAGAGATCAGGGTCAAGAGCAGTTCTTC.

The table lists this clonotype with a few counts. V and J are TRBV28 and TRBJ1-1, with TRBD1 as a possible D gene (5 bases). The CDR3 totals 15 residues. The V gene's germline CDR1 is MDHEN and CDR2 SYDVKM. V lost 6 bases to trimming and J lost 4 bases, with 18 bases between them. CDR3 protein: CASSGTPFFGTEAFF. In DNA form, the CDR3 reads TGTGCCAGCAGCGGGACTCCCTTTTTTGGCACTGAAGCTTTCTTT.

This clonotype occurred a few times. The V gene is TRBV20-1, the J gene TRBJ1-5; no clear D gene. The V gene lost 3 bases and the J gene lost 0 bases, with 6 bases spanning the gap. The V gene's germline CDR1 is DFQATT and CDR2 SNEGSKA (reference sequence). The CDR3 sequence is 13 residues long. CDR3 sequence reads: CSARRHSNQPQHF. The CDR3 DNA reads TGCAGTGCTAGGCGGCATAGCAATCAGCCCCAGCATTTT.

V is TRBV2 and J is TRBJ2-3, with D tentatively TRBD1 or TRBD2 (5 bases each). The CDR3 is made up of 15 amino acids. CDR1 is SNHLY and CDR2 is FYNNEI in the germline V gene. V lost 0 bases, J lost 4 bases, and 11 bases lay in between. The CDR3 reads CASSEANGAADTQYF. Written as DNA, the CDR3 is TGTGCCAGCAGTGAAGCGAACGGGGCGGCAGATACGCAGTATTTT.

V usage is TRBV5-6 and J usage is TRBJ2-5; D perhaps matches TRBD1 (6 bases). In germline, CDR1 is SGHDT, CDR2 YYEEEE. Trimming shortened V by 0 bases and J by 5 bases, and 14 bases separated the two germline ends. The CDR3 runs 15 residues. The CDR3 nucleotides read TGTGCCAGCAGCTTGGCCGGGACACCAGGGGAGACCCAGTACTTC. As protein: CASSLAGTPGETQYF.